A single sample is the source of the 7 T cell receptor beta chains below, sequenced in a study of blood T cell repertoires in COVID-19. Sequencing was performed with immunoSEQ multiplex PCR; in TCRdb, only in-frame clones are kept and a portion is missing. Of roughly 200,000 clones in the sample, 80% to 90% were seen once. Sequenced sample: peripheral blood. The receptors were gathered from a human donor in a cohort sampled during active COVID-19.

This clone was counted at least ten times. The genes are TRBV19 and TRBJ1-6; 7 positions match TRBD1. Germline V gives CDR1 LNHDA, CDR2 SQIVND (reference sequence). This CDR3 is 17 amino acids long. After removal of 7 bases from V and 3 bases from J, the junction contained 12 bases not matched to a gene. The CDR3 DNA is TGTGCCAGTACTGATCCTGGGACAGAAGGCTATAATTCACCCCTCCACTTT. It is translated as CASTDPGTEGYNSPLHF. Together with reference TRBV19 and TRBJ1-6, the CDR3 gives the full variable domain: DGGITQSPKYLFRKEGQNVTLSCEQNLNHDAMYWYRQDPGQGLRLIYYSQIVNDFQKGDIAEGYSVSREKKESFPLTVTSAQKNPTAFYLCASTDPGTEGYNSPLHFGNGTRLTVT.

The chain is built from TRBV19 and TRBJ2-1, with 11 bases that match TRBD2. This CDR3 has 14 amino acids. CDR1 LNHDA and CDR2 SQIVND come from the germline V gene (reference sequence). V dropped 7 bases and J dropped 7; count of bases not matched to a gene: 6. The CDR3 spells CASKVAGGWNEQFF. The CDR3 DNA is TGTGCCAGTAAAGTAGCGGGAGGGTGGAATGAGCAGTTCTTC.

The rearrangement uses TRBV5-6 and TRBJ1-5; 7 bases line up with TRBD1. CDR3 length equals 16 residues. The V gene's germline CDR1 is SGHDT and CDR2 YYEEEE. Losses at the gene ends were 4 bases for V and 11 bases for J; bases not matched to a gene: 18. The CDR3: CASSPVGVGQELAQHF. The CDR3 nucleotides read TGTGCCAGCAGCCCCGTAGGGGTCGGACAGGAGCTGGCCCAGCATTTT. The variable domain in full, completed from reference TRBV5-6 and TRBJ1-5, reads DAGVTQSPTHLIKTRGQQVTLRCSPKSGHDTVSWYQQALGQGPQFIFQYYEEEERQRGNFPDRFSGHQFPNYSSELNVNALLLGDSALYLCASSPVGVGQELAQHFGDGTRLSIL.

The table lists this clone with a count of one. The V call is TRBV28, the J call TRBJ2-1; 8 bases are shared with TRBD2. The CDR3 spans 14 residues. The germline V gene has CDR1 MDHEN and CDR2 SYDVKM. The V gene end was trimmed by 3 bases and the J gene end by 9 bases; junction bases not matched to a gene: 7. CDR3 sequence reads: CASSFRGRSTEQFF. The DNA for the CDR3 is TGTGCCAGCAGTTTTCGCGGGAGGTCTACTGAGCAGTTCTTC.

The chain employs TRBV6-1 and TRBJ2-1; TRBD1 matches 8 bases. Germline lookup yields CDR1 MNHNS and CDR2 SASEGT. CDR3 length: 15 amino acids. V was clipped by 2 bases and J by 6 bases; unmatched bases: 6. CDR3 in DNA: TGTGCCAGCAGTGAATCCGGGACAGGTAGCAATGAGCAGTTCTTC. This encodes CASSESGTGSNEQFF.

The rearrangement uses TRBV19 and TRBJ2-7; 7 nucleotides line up with TRBD2. V shed 5 bases, J shed 3 bases, and the junction held 16 bases outside the gene matches. The CDR3 has 17 residues. Germline lookup yields CDR1 LNHDA and CDR2 SQIVND (reference sequence). The CDR3 sequence: CASSFLATSEVGYEQYF. CDR3 sequence (DNA): TGTGCCAGTAGTTTTCTAGCCACTAGCGAGGTGGGCTACGAGCAGTACTTC.

The V call is TRBV10-1, the J call TRBJ2-5, with TRBD1 matching over 7 bases. Trimming at V came to 0 bases and at J to 5 bases, leaving 12 bases not matched to a gene. The CDR3 covers 17 residues. The germline CDR1 and CDR2 sequences are WNHNN and SYGVQD (reference sequence). CDR3 sequence: CASSESSRDRRRETQYF. CDR3 nucleotide sequence: TGCGCCAGCAGTGAGTCGTCCCGGGACAGAAGACGGGAGACCCAGTACTTC.